This passage covers 20 T cell receptor beta chains from one sample sequenced in a study of identical twins. One entry per CDR3 protein results from TCRdb running MiXCR on the 5' RACE reads. The sample holds 1.5 million or so distinct CDR3 sequences; less than 40% are singletons and the top ten take under 0.35%. The sample was cord blood. Every receptor here comes from a newborn girl in good health.

The sample holds one count of this clonotype. The chain combines TRBV5-1 with TRBJ2-3; 10 bases agree with TRBD2. The CDR3 consists of 16 residues. Looked up from germline, CDR1 is SGHRS and CDR2 is YFSETQ. J gave up 0 bases and V 4 bases, and 5 bases lay outside the gene matches. CDR3 coding DNA: TGCGCCAGCAGCCACGGACTAGCGGAGAGCACAGATACGCAGTATTTT. This translates into CASSHGLAESTDTQYF.

This clonotype was seen only a few times. The genes are TRBV6-6 and TRBJ2-4; D may be TRBD2 (6 bases). Germline CDR1 is MNHNY and CDR2 is SVGAGI (reference sequence). The V gene lost 8 bases and the J gene lost 5 bases, with 19 bases spanning the gap. The CDR3 has 15 amino acids. CDR3 region: CASEDTGLAENIQYF. CDR3 nucleotides: TGTGCCAGCGAGGATACGGGGTTAGCGGAAAACATTCAGTACTTC.

The sample holds many counts of this clonotype. CDR3 bases: TGTGCCAGCAGTGTCCTCAGGAGCGAGCAGTTCTTC. This codes for CASSVLRSEQFF. The chain combines TRBV12-3 or TRBV12-4 with TRBJ2-1; D is unresolved. The length of the CDR3 is 12 residues. Trimming took off 5 bases at V and 10 bases at J, with 12 bases between the two ends.

The rearrangement joins TRBV6-2 or TRBV6-3 to TRBJ1-5; D is possibly TRBD1 (6 bases). The CDR3 runs to 16 residues. CDR1 is MNHEY and CDR2 is SVGEGT in the germline V gene. The V gene lost 2 bases and the J gene lost 3 bases, with 14 bases spanning the gap. CDR3 nucleotide sequence: TGTGCCAGCAGTTACCCCCTACAGGGATTCAATCAGCCCCAGCATTTT. Encoded protein: CASSYPLQGFNQPQHF.

V and J are TRBV20-1 and TRBJ2-5; 10 bases line up with TRBD2. Germline CDR1 and CDR2: DFQATT and SNEGSKA (reference sequence). The CDR3 loop spans 15 amino acids. Trimming took 3 bases from V and 3 from J; bases not matched to a gene: 7. The chain's CDR3 is CSASGTAGGEETQYF. The CDR3 bases are TGCAGTGCTAGCGGTACAGCGGGAGGGGAAGAGACCCAGTACTTC.

The table lists this clonotype with a few counts. The chain is built from TRBV6-6 and TRBJ2-4, with 8 bases identical to TRBD2. Matching the DNA end better, TRBJ2-7 makes the J call doubtful. CDR3 length: 13 amino acids. Germline values: CDR1 MNHNY, CDR2 SVGAGI (reference sequence). The CDR3 DNA is TGTGCCAGCAGCCCACTAGCGGTCTACGAGCAGTACTTC. Translated, it gives CASSPLAVYEQYF.

The chain carries TRBV6-6 and TRBJ2-1, with D uncertain. The CDR3 contains 16 residues. Trimming removed 4 bases at V and 0 bases at J, with 13 bases between. Germline lookup yields CDR1 MNHNY and CDR2 SVGAGI (reference sequence). The chain's CDR3 is CASSSSRTSSYNEQFF. The CDR3 DNA sequence: TGTGCCAGCAGTTCGTCTAGGACCTCCTCCTACAATGAGCAGTTCTTC.

This chain connects TRBV28 to TRBJ2-5; maybe TRBD1 (6 bases). Trimming pared 7 bases from V and 3 bases from J, leaving 24 bases between. Looked up from germline, CDR1 is MDHEN and CDR2 is SYDVKM. The CDR3 has 17 residues. The CDR3 bases are TGTGCCAGCACCACCCTGGGGCAGGGGTATACCAAAGAGACCCAGTACTTC. Amino acid sequence: CASTTLGQGYTKETQYF.

The chain uses TRBV12-3 or TRBV12-4 and TRBJ2-5; TRBD2 agrees at 8 bases. The trim removed 2 bases at V and 11 bases at J, leaving 10 bases unmatched. The CDR3 totals 14 residues. Written as DNA, the CDR3 is TGTGCCAGCAGTTTACGGGAGGGCCAAAATGAGCAGTACTTC. This codes for CASSLREGQNEQYF.

This clonotype has a handful of counts. The chain recombines TRBV10-3 with TRBJ2-7, with 7 nucleotides matching TRBD1. This CDR3 spans 14 amino acids. The germline V gene has CDR1 ENHRY and CDR2 SYGVKD. V lost 4 bases, J lost 3 bases, and 6 bases stayed unmatched. The CDR3 DNA follows: TGTGCCATCAGTGGGGGCACAGGGGACTACGAGCAGTACTTC. Amino acids: CAISGGTGDYEQYF.

This clonotype was picked up a small number of times. The chain uses TRBV28 and TRBJ1-2, with TRBD1 matching 7 bases. From germline, CDR1 is MDHEN and CDR2 SYDVKM. V lost 2 bases to trimming and J lost 8 bases; unmatched junction nucleotides: 11. The CDR3 runs to 15 residues. As DNA, the CDR3 is TGTGCCAGCAGTTTAGGCGCGACAGGGCCGAAAGGCTACACCTTC. As protein: CASSLGATGPKGYTF.

The V gene is TRBV28, the J gene TRBJ1-2; 7 bases fit TRBD1. The CDR3 has 15 residues. The V gene's germline CDR1 is MDHEN and CDR2 SYDVKM. Trimming took 3 bases from V and 4 from J; bases not matched to a gene: 8. The CDR3 is CASSFGQVAGYGYTF. Written as DNA, the CDR3 is TGTGCCAGCAGTTTCGGACAGGTTGCTGGCTATGGCTACACCTTC.

This chain joins TRBV28 and TRBJ2-1; 12 bases align to TRBD2. V lost 5 bases to trimming and J lost 10 bases; unmatched junction nucleotides: 9. This CDR3 region has 15 residues. The V gene's germline CDR1 is MDHEN and CDR2 SYDVKM. CDR3 sequence (DNA): TGTGCCAGCAGTCCCCAGACTAGCGGGAGTGGGGAGCAGTTCTTC. Its protein is CASSPQTSGSGEQFF.

Many counts were recorded for this clonotype. The genes are TRBV20-1 and TRBJ1-4; TRBD1 aligns across 7 bases. CDR3 length: 13 residues. Germline lookup yields CDR1 DFQATT and CDR2 SNEGSKA (reference sequence). V dropped 6 bases and J dropped 3; count of bases not matched to a gene: 4. The CDR3 DNA is TGCAGTGCCCCAGGGGGACCTAATGAAAAACTGTTTTTT. It specifies CSAPGGPNEKLFF.

On this clonotype itself: The junction differs from germline at one of its ends, possibly a read error. The V and J genes are TRBV20-1 and TRBJ1-2, with 7 bases lining up with TRBD1. In germline, CDR1 is DFQATT, CDR2 SNEGSKA (reference sequence). This CDR3 is built from 15 residues. The CDR3 protein is CSAGDPGQRNYGYTF. CDR3 bases: TGCAGTGCTGGAGATCCGGGACAGAGAAACTATGGCTACACCTTC.

The CDR3 DNA sequence: TGTGCCACCAGTGACAATCAAGGGTCTGGGGCCAACGTCCTGACTTTC. Protein product: CATSDNQGSGANVLTF. The rearrangement links TRBV24-1 to TRBJ2-6, with D unclear. Germline V gene data show CDR1 as KGHDR and CDR2 as SFDVKD. The V end was cut by 4 bases, the J end by 1 base, with 10 bases between. This CDR3 contains 16 residues.

In DNA, the CDR3 is TGTGCCAGCAGTAAGGGGCCCGACTACGAGCAGTACTTC. It codes for CASSKGPDYEQYF. The chain employs TRBV6-1 and TRBJ2-7; tentative D call: TRBD1 (5 bases). The germline gives CDR1 MNHNS, CDR2 SASEGT. The CDR3 runs 13 residues. V lost 5 bases to trimming and J lost 3 bases, with 11 bases between them.

CDR3 in amino acids: CASSVRTSPWGDNEQYF. CDR3 nucleotide sequence: TGTGCCAGCAGCGTCAGGACTAGCCCGTGGGGGGACAATGAGCAGTACTTC. The J gene is TRBJ2-1, the V gene TRBV9; TRBD2 agrees at 8 bases. TRBJ2-7 matches the DNA end more closely, so the J call is doubtful. CDR1 SGDLS and CDR2 YYNGEE come from the germline V gene. This CDR3 spans 17 amino acids.

The chain combines TRBV2 with TRBJ2-3, with 7 bases matching TRBD2. CDR1 SNHLY and CDR2 FYNNEI come from the germline V gene. This CDR3 contains 14 residues. J gave up 3 bases and V 7 bases, and 7 bases lay outside the gene matches. The CDR3 sequence is CASTRGGLTDTQYF. Written as DNA, the CDR3 is TGTGCCAGCACGAGGGGAGGGTTAACAGATACGCAGTATTTT.

About this clonotype itself: The limits of the CDR3 on the DNA are not certain, so only TCRdb's listed CDR3 is given. The chain's CDR3 is CASSFYICSARSPRRAYEQYF. The gene calls are TRBV5-1 and TRBJ2-7; the table calls TRBD2, which could not be checked here. CDR1 is SGHRS, CDR2 YFSETQ, per germline. The CDR3 is 21 amino acids in total, end residues counted.